The clone carrying this T cell receptor (beta chain) appeared many times. This sample stems from a study of CD8 T cells in ankylosing spondylitis. TCRdb reprocessed the 5' RACE reads via MiXCR and lists one record per CDR3 protein. Of more than 60,000 distinct CDR3 sequences listed, about 5.4% are singletons. J was trimmed by 4 bases and V by 1 base; bases with no gene match: 6. CDR3 length: 17 amino acids. Per germline, CDR1 SGHDT and CDR2 YYEEEE. Sample: blood, either unsorted or a sorted T cell fraction (not recorded which). This chain uses TRBV5-6 with TRBJ2-1, with 12 bases fitting TRBD2. The TCR comes from a male donor with ankylosing spondylitis or in good health (not recorded which). The CDR3 DNA reads TGTGCCAGCAGCTTGTCTACTAGCGGGGGGCTGTACAATGAGCAGTTCTTC. Translating it yields CASSLSTSGGLYNEQFF.